The table lists the clone carrying this TCR beta chain with many counts. Its target is not known. The record originates from a study of neurological immune-mediated disorders. Findings of the study overall: Sharing of CDR3 amino acid sequences among expanded clones across subjects was absent, suggesting private repertoires in all groups.

The authors made cDNA by 5'RACE with 10-nucleotide random UMIs. TCRdb itself ran the 5' RACE reads through MiXCR, one entry per CDR3 protein. The sample comprises under 45,000 distinct CDR3 sequences, roughly an eighth of which are singletons, and about 1.3% rests with the top ten. The CDR3 loop spans 13 amino acids. With 6 bases removed from V and 7 bases from J, the gap between germline ends came to 13 bases. Germline V gene data show CDR1 as KGHSH and CDR2 as LQKENI. Blood bank volunteers in Maryland, USA, served as healthy controls. V usage is TRBV18 and J usage is TRBJ2-1; the D gene could be TRBD1 or TRBD2 (5 bases each). The receptor's source is a female donor in good health. Material for sequencing was PBMCs. The CDR3 is CASSPSEGNEQFF. CDR3 DNA: TGTGCCAGCTCGCCATCCGAGGGGAATGAGCAGTTCTTC.